This T cell receptor beta chain came from a study of blood T cell repertoires in COVID-19. Whole-study context: The samples span acute and convalescent COVID-19 from the United States, Italy and Spain. Nucleic acid was either cDNA or gDNA, and it came from T cells, B-cell-depleted T cells, or PBMCs.

V was clipped by 2 bases and J by 6 bases, with 13 bases between them. CDR1 and CDR2 (germline): KGHDR, SFDVKD. CDR3 length: 15 residues. As originally analysed: It was from reference gene primer amplification that nucleated cell counts were estimated. Generated by immunoSEQ multiplex PCR, the TCRdb table keeps only in-frame clones and is missing some. D and trimming were read from the DNA, whereas the V and J calls and clone size are those reported in that table. The table shows fewer than 150,000 clones, with more than 80% occurring only once. Sample: peripheral blood. This sequence joins TRBV24-1 and TRBJ1-5, with D tentatively TRBD1 (6 bases). This TCR derives from a woman at least 80 years old with acute or convalescent COVID-19. The CDR3: CATSDSREGGQPQHF. The CDR3, as DNA: TGTGCCACCAGTGATTCCAGGGAGGGGGGTCAGCCCCAGCATTTT.